Listed here are 14 T cell receptor beta chains from one sample, sequenced in a study of T-cell memory formation after mild COVID-19. TCRdb re-called the 5' RACE reads through MiXCR, storing one row per CDR3 protein. The sample includes about 270,000 distinct CDR3 sequences, 15% to 20% seen only once; the top ten take roughly 25%. Sequencing input: PBMCs or a T cell subset sorted from them (not recorded which). The receptor set was obtained from a man in his late teens or twenties who had mild COVID-19 (a few samples of this study predate the infection). Cell type and time point are not known.

This clonotype appeared a few times. This rearrangement joins TRBV7-3 to TRBJ1-1, with D unresolved. The CDR3 is made up of 15 amino acids. Trimming pared 2 bases from V and 1 base from J, leaving 11 bases between. Germline CDR1 is SGHTA and CDR2 is FQGTGA. CDR3: CASSLGWGPNTEAFF. CDR3 coding DNA: TGTGCCAGCAGCTTAGGGTGGGGTCCGAACACTGAAGCTTTCTTT.

This clonotype was counted only a few times. The gene calls are TRBV24-1 and TRBJ1-2; D remains unclear. CDR3 length: 14 amino acids. CDR1 is KGHDR and CDR2 is SFDVKD in the germline V gene. Deletions cut 5 bases from V and 0 bases from J, with 9 bases between. DNA for the CDR3: TGTGCCACCAGTGCGGACTCGGCTAACTATGGCTACACCTTC. Protein: CATSADSANYGYTF.

This chain joins TRBV21-1 and TRBJ1-1; the tabulated D call, TRBD1, remains unverified against the DNA. TRBV21-1 is a documented pseudogene. CDR3 size: 15 residues. DNA of the CDR3: TGTGCCAGCAGCGTTCCAGACAGGGAAAACACTGAAGCTTTCTTT. Protein product: CASSVPDRENTEAFF.

There are many counts of this clonotype. V is TRBV4-1 and J is TRBJ2-5; TRBD1 or TRBD2 may be the D gene (5 bases each). The CDR3 consists of 16 residues. Germline V CDR1 and CDR2: MGHRA, YSYEKL. The V gene lost 0 bases and the J gene lost 4 bases, with 15 bases spanning the gap. For the CDR3, the DNA is TGCGCCAGCAGCCAAGACCAACCGGGACGGTCAGAGACCCAGTACTTC. Its protein is CASSQDQPGRSETQYF.

The rearrangement uses TRBV7-9 and TRBJ2-1; 12 nucleotides line up with TRBD2. Germline V CDR1 and CDR2: SEHNR, FQNEAQ (reference sequence). V lost 5 bases, J lost 1 base, and 9 bases stayed unmatched. The CDR3 runs to 18 residues. The CDR3 sequence: CASSPASGGGLSYNEQFF. DNA of the CDR3: TGTGCCAGCAGCCCAGCTAGCGGGGGGGGATTATCCTACAATGAGCAGTTCTTC.

Only a few counts were recorded for this clonotype. The CDR3, as DNA: TGTGCCAGCAGCTCCGGCTGGGTCCCCGAGCAGTACGTC. It codes for CASSSGWVPEQYV. J is TRBJ2-7 and V is TRBV28; D not resolved. The CDR3 is 13 residues long. V was trimmed by 6 bases and J by 6 bases, leaving 15 bases between them. The germline V gene encodes CDR1 MDHEN and CDR2 SYDVKM.

In its sample, this clonotype was seen a few times. The chain couples TRBV6-2 or TRBV6-3 to TRBJ1-1; D gene unclear. CDR3 length: 14 residues. In germline, CDR1 is MNHEY, CDR2 SVGEGT. Trimming stripped 0 bases from V and 0 bases from J, with 5 bases between. CDR3 nucleotide sequence: TGTGCCAGCAGTTACTCGTTAGTGAACACTGAAGCTTTCTTT. Translated, it gives CASSYSLVNTEAFF.

This clonotype came up many times. The V gene is TRBV7-3, the J gene TRBJ2-2; either TRBD1 or TRBD2 may fit D (6 bases each). Germline CDR1 is SGHTA and CDR2 is FQGTGA. V was shortened by 5 bases and J by 1 base, with 11 bases between the two germline ends. CDR3 length: 15 amino acids. The CDR3 sequence is CASSQKGGNTGELFF. CDR3 nucleotides: TGTGCCAGCAGCCAGAAGGGGGGGAACACCGGGGAGCTGTTTTTT.

The chain uses TRBV28 and TRBJ2-5; D remains ambiguous. The CDR3 is 11 residues long. CDR1 is MDHEN and CDR2 is SYDVKM in the germline V gene. V was pared by 9 bases and J by 3 bases, with 8 bases between. The CDR3 is CASFFKETQYF. The CDR3 DNA reads TGTGCCAGTTTTTTCAAAGAGACCCAGTACTTC. Full variable domain (remainder filled in from reference TRBV28 and TRBJ2-5): DVKVTQSSRYLVKRTGEKVFLECVQDMDHENMFWYRQDPGLGLRLIYFSYDVKMKEKGDIPEGYSVSREKKERFSLILESASTNQTSMYLCASFFKETQYFGPGTRLLVL.

The chain combines TRBV27 with TRBJ2-5; 12 positions match TRBD2. The CDR3 runs 15 residues. V gave up 6 bases and J gave up 5 bases; unmatched junction bases: 7. The germline V gene has CDR1 MNHEY and CDR2 SMNVEV (reference sequence). The CDR3 loop reads CASRSSGGARETQYF. CDR3 coding DNA: TGTGCCAGCAGATCTAGCGGGGGGGCCCGTGAGACCCAGTACTTC.

V and J are TRBV18 and TRBJ2-1; 8 bases are shared with TRBD2. The V gene's germline CDR1 is KGHSH and CDR2 LQKENI. The CDR3 extends over 13 amino acids. Trimming at V came to 11 bases and at J to 0 bases, leaving 3 bases not matched to a gene. The CDR3 spells CAGRGGSYNEQFF. In DNA, the CDR3 is TGTGCCGGACGGGGGGGCTCCTACAATGAGCAGTTCTTC.

This clonotype was recorded a few times. The chain is built from TRBV7-8 and TRBJ2-7; D is unresolved. This CDR3 contains 12 residues. Germline CDR1 reads SGHVS; CDR2 reads FQNEAQ. Trimming stripped 0 bases from V and 9 bases from J, with 9 bases between. CDR3 nucleotide sequence: TGTGCCAGCAGCTTAGCTACAGAGGTGCAGTACTTC. Its translation: CASSLATEVQYF.

The genes are TRBV4-1 and TRBJ1-1; the match to TRBD1 covers 10 bases. The CDR3 is 14 residues long. V dropped 4 bases and J dropped 7; count of bases not matched to a gene: 6. CDR1 is MGHRA and CDR2 is YSYEKL in the germline V gene. The CDR3 region is CASSLGTGVDEAFF. The CDR3 coding sequence is TGCGCCAGCAGCCTCGGGACAGGGGTGGATGAAGCTTTCTTT.

This clonotype was observed at least ten times. This chain connects TRBV4-1 to TRBJ2-7; TRBD2 matches 8 bases. V lost 4 bases to trimming and J lost 2 bases; unmatched junction nucleotides: 4. The CDR3 runs 14 residues. Germline CDR1 MGHRA, CDR2 YSYEKL. The CDR3 loop is CASSPAGGAYEQYF. The CDR3 DNA follows: TGCGCCAGCAGCCCTGCCGGGGGGGCCTACGAGCAGTACTTC.